This TCR beta chain was sequenced during a study of T cell responses to AZD1222 COVID-19 vaccine. Study-level results: Only a handful of individuals given AZD1222 were seropositive at baseline. Across spike, vaccine-associated CD4 TCRs were found, dominant at 160-218 and 743-854. A rise in Spike-specific TCR breadth and depth followed two AZD1222 doses. There were mostly white British donors and more females than males, and clonal diversity was possibly underestimated.

Note on this clone: Its antigen is not known.

The CDR3 totals 13 residues. Deletions cut 0 bases from V and 14 bases from J, with 15 bases between. CDR1 ENHRY and CDR2 SYGVKD come from the germline V gene. This table comes from immunoSEQ multiplex PCR, and its TCRdb copy is limited to in-frame clones, with some not included. There are over 110,000 clones in the sample; 85% to 95% occur only once, and approximately 5% lies in the top ten. The sequences come from peripheral blood, collected on day 0 of AZD1222 vaccination. The receptor was isolated from an adult in good health. The rearrangement joins TRBV10-3 to TRBJ2-3; TRBD2 might be the D (5 bases). CDR3 DNA: TGTGCCATCAGTGAGTCGAGGGAGATCCAGGCGTATTTT. Residues: CAISESREIQAYF.